The 27 T cell receptor beta chains below all came from one sample that was sequenced in a study of OX40 agonist ivuxolimab in advanced cancers. The data were produced by immunoSEQ multiplex PCR, yet TCRdb's version contains in-frame clones alone and is incomplete. The repertoire holds about 110,000 clones, with 80% to 95% as singletons. Specimen: CD4+ or CD8+ T cells sorted from blood, collected in a trial of the OX40 agonist ivuxolimab. The receptors were gathered from an adult with an advanced solid tumor such as melanoma, head and neck, liver or kidney cancer.

V and J are TRBV15 and TRBJ2-4; TRBD1 might be the D (5 bases). The CDR3 loop spans 16 amino acids. V lost 7 bases to trimming and J lost 4 bases, with 20 bases between them. Per germline, CDR1 LNHNV and CDR2 YYDKDF (reference sequence). The CDR3: CATNDLQDHSKNIQYF. CDR3 in DNA: TGTGCCACCAATGATTTACAGGACCACAGTAAAAACATTCAGTACTTC. The whole variable domain, remainder taken from reference TRBV15 and TRBJ2-4, is DAMVIQNPRYQVTQFGKPVTLSCSQTLNHNVMYWYQQKSSQAPKLLFHYYDKDFNNEADTPDNFQSRRPNTSFCFLDIRSPGLGDTAMYLCATNDLQDHSKNIQYFGAGTRLSVL.

The CDR3 sequence: CASSPDRAGQPQHF. CDR3 in DNA: TGTGCCAGCTCACCGGACAGGGCTGGCCAGCCCCAGCATTTT. V gene TRBV18 combines with J gene TRBJ1-5; TRBD1 agrees at 8 bases. The CDR3 totals 14 residues. From germline, CDR1 is KGHSH and CDR2 LQKENI. V gave up 3 bases and J gave up 7 bases; unmatched junction bases: 5.

The CDR3 DNA reads TGCGCCAGCAGCCGAGGGGCAGTCCAAGAGACCCAGTACTTC. Protein: CASSRGAVQETQYF. V gene TRBV5-1 combines with J gene TRBJ2-5; D assignment may be TRBD1 or TRBD2 (5 bases each). CDR3 length: 14 residues. Trimming took 4 bases from V and 1 from J, leaving 11 bases between them. CDR1 and CDR2 from the germline V gene are SGHRS and YFSETQ.

The chain carries TRBV7-3 and TRBJ2-1; TRBD1 might be the D (5 bases). Between the trimmed V and J ends, which lost 2 bases and 3 bases, there was a span of 11 bases. The CDR3 has 15 amino acids. Per germline, CDR1 SGHTA and CDR2 FQGTGA. The CDR3 protein is CASSLGQGNYNEQFF. The DNA of the CDR3 is TGTGCCAGCAGCTTAGGGCAGGGTAACTACAATGAGCAGTTCTTC.

The chain recombines TRBV5-1 with TRBJ2-5; no clear D. Germline V lookup: CDR1 SGHRS, CDR2 YFSETQ. The CDR3 sequence is 15 residues long. V was trimmed by 6 bases and J by 5 bases, leaving 20 bases between them. This CDR3 is CASTLGSTSRETQYF. Here the CDR3 DNA reads TGCGCCAGCACCCTAGGGTCCACATCGAGGGAGACCCAGTACTTC.

The chain links TRBV7-2 to TRBJ2-5; TRBD1 is a possible D gene (5 bases). V shed 5 bases and J shed 4 bases, with 14 bases lying between them. The CDR3 length is 14 residues. Per germline, CDR1 SGHTA and CDR2 FQGNSA. As DNA, the CDR3 is TGTGCCAGCAGCCAGGACATGATGAGAGAGACCCAGTACTTC. Its protein is CASSQDMMRETQYF.

The rearrangement uses TRBV11-3 and TRBJ2-2; 9 nucleotides match TRBD1. V was pared by 10 bases and J by 3 bases, with 6 bases of the junction left unmatched. Germline CDR1 is SGHNT and CDR2 is YENEEA. The CDR3 totals 14 residues. The CDR3 nucleotides read TGTGCCACTGAGGACAGGGGTGACACCGGGGAGCTGTTTTTT. It encodes CATEDRGDTGELFF.

The rearrangement uses TRBV2 and TRBJ1-4; TRBD1 matches at 9 bases. This CDR3 region has 13 residues. The J segment lost 7 bases and the V segment lost 7 bases, leaving 4 bases of the junction unmatched. The germline V gene encodes CDR1 SNHLY and CDR2 FYNNEI. The CDR3 protein is CASIRDRVEKLFF. The CDR3 DNA is TGTGCCAGCATCCGGGACAGGGTTGAAAAACTGTTTTTT.

This sequence joins TRBV6-5 and TRBJ2-7; 8 nucleotides align to TRBD2. V lost 4 bases to trimming and J lost 7 bases; unmatched junction nucleotides: 6. This CDR3 contains 13 residues. The V gene's germline CDR1 is MNHEY and CDR2 SVGAGI. The chain's CDR3 is CASSSRTSWEQYF. Here the CDR3 DNA reads TGTGCCAGCAGTTCCCGGACTAGCTGGGAGCAGTACTTC.

The CDR3 sequence: CASSFEPHLGGAGELFF. Here the CDR3 DNA reads TGTGCCAGCAGCTTTGAACCTCACCTCGGCGGGGCCGGGGAGCTGTTTTTT. J is TRBJ2-2 and V is TRBV5-4; maybe TRBD2 (6 bases). The CDR3 spans 17 residues. Germline lookup yields CDR1 SGHNT and CDR2 YYREEE (reference sequence). With 2 bases removed from V and 6 bases from J, the gap between germline ends came to 20 bases. Variable domain in full (rest from reference TRBV5-4 and TRBJ2-2): ETGVTQSPTHLIKTRGQQVTLRCSSQSGHNTVSWYQQALGQGPQFIFQYYREEENGRGNFPPRFSGLQFPNYSSELNVNALELDDSALYLCASSFEPHLGGAGELFFGEGSRLTVL.

This chain connects TRBV30 to TRBJ2-5; tentative D call: TRBD1 (6 bases). V was shortened by 2 bases and J by 1 base, with 11 bases between the two germline ends. This CDR3 is built from 14 residues. Germline lookup yields CDR1 GTSNPN and CDR2 SVGIG (reference sequence). For the CDR3, the DNA is TGTGCCTGGAGTCAGGGGCATTCCCAAGAGACCCAGTACTTC. It encodes CAWSQGHSQETQYF.

The V and J genes are TRBV7-9 and TRBJ2-7; 10 positions agree with TRBD2. Germline loops: CDR1 SEHNR, CDR2 FQNEAQ (reference sequence). Trimming took 1 base from V and 6 from J; bases not matched to a gene: 9. The CDR3 has 16 residues. Here the CDR3 DNA reads TGTGCCAGCAGCTTAGTGGGCACTAGCGGGATGGTCGAGCAGTACTTC. This encodes CASSLVGTSGMVEQYF.

The rearrangement links TRBV5-4 to TRBJ2-7; 10 bases map to TRBD2. V shed 1 base and J 0 bases; nucleotides not matched to a gene: 4. CDR1 and CDR2 (germline): SGHNT, YYREEE (reference sequence). This CDR3 is built from 16 residues. The CDR3 DNA is TGTGCCAGCAGCTTGCCGCCTAGCGGGAGCTCCTACGAGCAGTACTTC. It codes for CASSLPPSGSSYEQYF.

This clone appeared a single time. V is TRBV11-2 and J is TRBJ2-5, with TRBD2 identical over 8 bases. With V trimmed by 6 bases and J by 1 base, 4 bases remained unmatched. Germline V gene lookup returns CDR1 SGHAT and CDR2 FQNNGV. The CDR3 loop spans 14 amino acids. In DNA form, the CDR3 reads TGTGCCAGCAGTGGTAGCGGGGTCCAAGAGACCCAGTACTTC. Translating gives CASSGSGVQETQYF. Full variable domain (outside the CDR3, taken from reference TRBV11-2 and TRBJ2-5): EAGVAQSPRYKIIEKRQSVAFWCNPISGHATLYWYQQILGQGPKLLIQFQNNGVVDDSQLPKDRFSAERLKGVDSTLKIQPAKLEDSAVYLCASSGSGVQETQYFGPGTRLLVL.

This clone has more than one count but fewer than ten. V and J are TRBV18 and TRBJ2-5, with 7 bases that match TRBD2. This CDR3 comprises 16 residues. Germline loops: CDR1 KGHSH, CDR2 LQKENI. V shed 1 base, J shed 5 bases, and the junction held 10 bases outside the gene matches. For the CDR3, the DNA is TGTGCCAGCTCACCACGACTCACGGGAGGTCGTGAGACCCAGTACTTC. Translating it yields CASSPRLTGGRETQYF.

This clone was seen a few times. The rearrangement links TRBV7-9 to TRBJ2-7; TRBD2 might be the D (6 bases). This CDR3 is 14 amino acids long. In germline, CDR1 is SEHNR, CDR2 FQNEAQ (reference sequence). With 5 bases removed from V and 6 bases from J, the gap between germline ends came to 17 bases. CDR3 bases: TGTGCCAGCAGCCTTCCGGGAGCTAAGGTCGAGCAGTACTTC. Amino acid sequence: CASSLPGAKVEQYF.

The gene calls are TRBV5-4 and TRBJ2-3; D unclear. V was trimmed by 4 bases and J by 4 bases, leaving 10 bases between them. From germline, CDR1 is SGHNT and CDR2 YYREEE (reference sequence). The CDR3 totals 13 residues. The CDR3 DNA follows: TGTGCCAGCAGCCCCCAGGACGCAGATACGCAGTATTTT. Its translation: CASSPQDADTQYF.

The chain has TRBV5-6 and TRBJ2-1, with 11 bases that match TRBD1. Germline CDR1 SGHDT, CDR2 YYEEEE. J gave up 4 bases and V 4 bases, and 7 bases lay outside the gene matches. This CDR3 region has 16 residues. The CDR3 reads CASSVDRGRTYNEQFF. The CDR3 DNA reads TGTGCCAGCAGCGTGGACAGGGGGCGGACGTACAATGAGCAGTTCTTC.

This clone appeared a single time. The chain recombines TRBV6-6 with TRBJ2-7; 9 bases fit TRBD2. The CDR3 contains 13 residues. CDR1 and CDR2 from the germline V gene are MNHNY and SVGAGI (reference sequence). The junction had 2 bases not matched to a gene; V was cut back by 2 bases and J by 6 bases. The DNA of the CDR3 is TGTGCCAGCAGTTACGTAGCGGGAGCCGAGCAGTACTTC. Translation: CASSYVAGAEQYF.

V gene TRBV5-1 combines with J gene TRBJ2-3; tentatively, D is TRBD1 (7 bases). Germline values: CDR1 SGHRS, CDR2 YFSETQ. V lost 4 bases and J 2 bases, leaving 14 bases between the germline ends. There are 15 residues in the CDR3. CDR3 coding DNA: TGCGCCAGCAGCCCTGCGGGACAGACCACAGATACGCAGTATTTT. It codes for CASSPAGQTTDTQYF.

V usage is TRBV5-6 and J usage is TRBJ2-1, with D unresolved. V lost 3 bases to trimming and J lost 9 bases, with 7 bases between them. This CDR3 region has 11 residues. The V gene's germline CDR1 is SGHDT and CDR2 YYEEEE. CDR3 in amino acids: CASSWFSEQFF. The CDR3 region has the DNA TGTGCCAGCAGCTGGTTTTCTGAGCAGTTCTTC.

The genes are TRBV7-8 and TRBJ1-2, with D possibly TRBD1 on 6 matching bases. The CDR3 runs 14 residues. The V end lost 2 bases, the J end lost 7 bases, and 14 bases lay between the germline ends. Germline CDR1 is SGHVS and CDR2 is FQNEAQ. The CDR3 spells CASSLWGALPGYTF. Written as DNA, the CDR3 is TGTGCCAGCAGCTTATGGGGGGCGCTGCCTGGCTACACCTTC.

The rearrangement joins TRBV11-2 to TRBJ1-1, with 8 bases identical to TRBD1. The V segment lost 5 bases and the J segment 3 bases; nucleotides outside the gene matches: 8. Germline V gives CDR1 SGHAT, CDR2 FQNNGV. The CDR3 runs to 15 residues. The chain's CDR3 is CASSASDRADTEAFF. CDR3 nucleotide sequence: TGTGCCAGCAGCGCCTCGGACAGGGCGGACACTGAAGCTTTCTTT.

The rearrangement links TRBV19 to TRBJ2-7, with 16 bases matching TRBD2. Germline V gene sequence: CDR1 LNHDA, CDR2 SQIVND (reference sequence). Germline trimming cut 5 bases from V and 0 bases from J; bases unmatched to any gene: 7. The CDR3 extends over 18 amino acids. The CDR3 protein is CASSLGLAGGRLSYEQYF. As DNA, the CDR3 is TGTGCCAGTAGTCTGGGACTAGCGGGAGGGCGACTCTCCTACGAGCAGTACTTC.

V usage is TRBV19 and J usage is TRBJ1-3; possibly TRBD1 for D (6 bases). The CDR3 covers 17 residues. Germline values: CDR1 LNHDA, CDR2 SQIVND (reference sequence). V lost 0 bases and J lost 2, with 14 bases in between. CDR3 nucleotide sequence: TGTGCCAGTAGTATAGACGCCCCGGGGGCGCCTGGAAACACCATATATTTT. Its protein product is CASSIDAPGAPGNTIYF.

The CDR3 region is CASIRGSGVGYGYTF. DNA of the CDR3: TGTGCCAGCATACGCGGTTCCGGGGTAGGCTATGGCTACACCTTC. The chain has TRBV2 and TRBJ1-2; D uncertain. The V and J ends lost 7 bases and 4 bases respectively, with 19 bases between them. CDR1 is SNHLY and CDR2 is FYNNEI in the germline V gene. The CDR3 runs to 15 residues.

This chain joins TRBV4-1 and TRBJ1-4, with 7 bases matching TRBD1. Germline CDR1 reads MGHRA; CDR2 reads YSYEKL. This CDR3 has 18 residues. V dropped 0 bases and J dropped 4; count of bases not matched to a gene: 11. Written as DNA, the CDR3 is TGCGCCAGCAGCCAAGATATCGGACAGGACCCAAGTAATGAAAAACTGTTTTTT. This encodes CASSQDIGQDPSNEKLFF.